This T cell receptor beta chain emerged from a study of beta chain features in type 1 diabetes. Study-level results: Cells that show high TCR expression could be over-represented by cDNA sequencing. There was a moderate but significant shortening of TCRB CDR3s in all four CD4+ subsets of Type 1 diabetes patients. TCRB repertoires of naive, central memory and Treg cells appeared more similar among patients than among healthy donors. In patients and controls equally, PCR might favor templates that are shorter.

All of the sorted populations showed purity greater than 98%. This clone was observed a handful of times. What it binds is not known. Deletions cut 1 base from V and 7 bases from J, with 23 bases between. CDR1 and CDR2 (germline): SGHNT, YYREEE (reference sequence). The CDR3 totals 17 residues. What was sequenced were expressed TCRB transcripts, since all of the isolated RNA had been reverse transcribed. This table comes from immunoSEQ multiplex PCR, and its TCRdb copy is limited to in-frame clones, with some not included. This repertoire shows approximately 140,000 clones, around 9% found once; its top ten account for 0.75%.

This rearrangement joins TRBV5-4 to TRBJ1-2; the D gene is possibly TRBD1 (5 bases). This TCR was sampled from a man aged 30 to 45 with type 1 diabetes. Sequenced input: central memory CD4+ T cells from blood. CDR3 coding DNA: TGTGCCAGCAGCTTGTTCGCAGGGCCCGCAATTTCAGGTGGCTACACCTTC. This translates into CASSLFAGPAISGGYTF. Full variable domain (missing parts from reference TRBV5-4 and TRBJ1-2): ETGVTQSPTHLIKTRGQQVTLRCSSQSGHNTVSWYQQALGQGPQFIFQYYREEENGRGNFPPRFSGLQFPNYSSELNVNALELDDSALYLCASSLFAGPAISGGYTFGSGTRLTVV.